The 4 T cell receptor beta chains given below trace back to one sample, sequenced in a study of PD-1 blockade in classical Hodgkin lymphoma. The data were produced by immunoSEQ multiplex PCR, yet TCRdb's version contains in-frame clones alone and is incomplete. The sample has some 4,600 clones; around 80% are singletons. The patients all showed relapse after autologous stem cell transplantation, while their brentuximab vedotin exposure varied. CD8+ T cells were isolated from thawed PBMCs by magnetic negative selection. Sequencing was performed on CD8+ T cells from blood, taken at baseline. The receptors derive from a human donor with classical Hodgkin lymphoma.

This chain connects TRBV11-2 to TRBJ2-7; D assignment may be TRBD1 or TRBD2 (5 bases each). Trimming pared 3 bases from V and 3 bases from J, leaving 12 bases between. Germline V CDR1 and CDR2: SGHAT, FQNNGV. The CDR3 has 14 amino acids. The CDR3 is CASSLVGRHYEQYF. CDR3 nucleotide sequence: TGTGCCAGCAGCTTGGTGGGACGGCACTACGAGCAGTACTTC.

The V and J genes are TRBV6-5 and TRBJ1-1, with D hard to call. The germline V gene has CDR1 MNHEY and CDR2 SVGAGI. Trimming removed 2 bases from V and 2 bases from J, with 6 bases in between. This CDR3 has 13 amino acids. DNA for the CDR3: TGTGCCAGCAGTTACGCTGATAACACTGAAGCTTTCTTT. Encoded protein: CASSYADNTEAFF.

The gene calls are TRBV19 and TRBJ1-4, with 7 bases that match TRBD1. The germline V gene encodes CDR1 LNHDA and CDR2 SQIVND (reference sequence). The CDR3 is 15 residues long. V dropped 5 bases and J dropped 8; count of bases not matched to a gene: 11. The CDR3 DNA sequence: TGTGCCAGTAGTCTTCTGGACAGGAAGAAAGAAAAACTGTTTTTT. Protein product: CASSLLDRKKEKLFF.

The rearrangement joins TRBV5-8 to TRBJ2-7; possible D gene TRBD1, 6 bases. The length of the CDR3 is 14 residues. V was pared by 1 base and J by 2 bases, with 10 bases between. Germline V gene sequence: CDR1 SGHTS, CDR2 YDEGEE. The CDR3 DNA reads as TGTGCCAGCAGCTTGTCACAGGGTACCTACGAGCAGTACTTC. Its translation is CASSLSQGTYEQYF.